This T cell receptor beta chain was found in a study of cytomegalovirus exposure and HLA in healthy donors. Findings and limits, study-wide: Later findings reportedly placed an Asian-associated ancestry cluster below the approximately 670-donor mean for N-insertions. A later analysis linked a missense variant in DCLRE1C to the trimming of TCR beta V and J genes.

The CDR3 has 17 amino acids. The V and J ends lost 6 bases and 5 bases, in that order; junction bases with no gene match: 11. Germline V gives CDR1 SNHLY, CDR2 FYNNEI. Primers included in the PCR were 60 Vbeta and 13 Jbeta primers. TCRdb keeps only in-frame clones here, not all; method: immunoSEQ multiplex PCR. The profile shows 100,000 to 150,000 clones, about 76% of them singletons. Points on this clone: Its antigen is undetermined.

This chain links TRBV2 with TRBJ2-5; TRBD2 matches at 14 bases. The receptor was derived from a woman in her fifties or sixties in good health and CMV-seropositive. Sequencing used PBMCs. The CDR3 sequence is CASRSLTSGGALETQYF. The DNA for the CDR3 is TGTGCCAGCAGATCCCTGACTAGCGGGGGGGCCCTGGAGACCCAGTACTTC.